This T cell receptor (beta chain) was obtained from a study of blood T cell repertoires in COVID-19. Study as a whole: Acute-phase and convalescent COVID-19 samples originated in the United States, Italy and Spain. T cells, B-cell-depleted T cells, or PBMCs provided the cDNA or gDNA that served as material.

Original data processing: Estimation of nucleated cell counts relied on the amplification of reference gene primers. Data came from immunoSEQ multiplex PCR; TCRdb stores just in-frame clones and leaves some out. The V and J calls and the clone size are those of that table, but D and trimming were determined from the DNA. The sample shows about 39,000 clones, approximately 90% of them seen only once. Looked up from germline, CDR1 is SQVTM and CDR2 is ANQGSEA. The V end lost 3 bases, the J end lost 8 bases, and 16 bases lay between the germline ends. The CDR3 contains 13 residues. The sequencing sample was made of peripheral blood. The TCR sequence derives from a man aged 45-65 years with active COVID-19. The chain has TRBV29-1 and TRBJ1-1; no clear D gene. The CDR3 spells CSVEESGSTEAFF. CDR3 DNA sequence: TGCAGCGTTGAGGAGAGCGGCAGCACAGAAGCTTTCTTT.